The 10 T cell receptor beta chains below come from one sample, sequenced in a study of shared clonotypes between healthy human individuals. The table came from immunoSEQ multiplex PCR; TCRdb's copy has only in-frame clones and leaves some out. This table has millions of clones, more than 80% appearing once. The sample taken for sequencing was naive CD4+ T cells sorted from blood. Sample subset: CD45RA+ positively selected. The receptors derive from a man younger than 30 in good health.

V is TRBV6-1 and J is TRBJ2-7; D is unclear. The CDR3 consists of 13 residues. V shed 8 bases and J shed 7 bases, with 18 bases lying between them. Looked up from germline, CDR1 is MNHNS and CDR2 is SASEGT. The CDR3 loop is CASGEAALREQYF. CDR3 DNA: TGTGCCAGCGGAGAGGCAGCCCTACGAGAGCAGTACTTC.

This clone has a handful of counts. The sample contains more than one DNA sequence encoding this CDR3. The rearrangement uses TRBV5-6 and TRBJ1-1, with 7 bases fitting TRBD1. The CDR3 is made up of 14 amino acids. Unmatched junction bases numbered 6, after V lost 5 bases and J lost 2 bases. Germline CDR1 is SGHDT and CDR2 is YYEEEE. The CDR3 bases are TGTGCCAGCAGTTCTGGGACAGCAAACACTGAAGCTTTCTTT. Amino acids: CASSSGTANTEAFF.

V is TRBV4-3 and J is TRBJ1-2; no clear D gene. Germline CDR1 is LGHNA and CDR2 is YSLEER. CDR3 length: 16 amino acids. Trimming stripped 0 bases from V and 0 bases from J, with 11 bases between. The CDR3 DNA reads TGCGCCAGCAGCCAAGAACACGAGAGCGCTAACTATGGCTACACCTTC. This gives the protein CASSQEHESANYGYTF.

The V call is TRBV12-5, the J call TRBJ2-3; 8 bases are a match to TRBD1. The V segment lost 4 bases and the J segment 4 bases; nucleotides outside the gene matches: 7. Germline CDR1 reads LGHNT; CDR2 reads FRNRAP. The CDR3 extends over 15 amino acids. DNA for the CDR3: TGTGCTAGTGGTTCTCAAGGACAGGGTGCAGATACGCAGTATTTT. Translation: CASGSQGQGADTQYF.

The chain carries TRBV6-1 and TRBJ1-4; D unresolved. CDR1 is MNHNS, CDR2 SASEGT, per germline. This CDR3 comprises 15 residues. Trimming removed 2 bases from V and 0 bases from J, with 7 bases in between. CDR3 protein: CASSELAATNEKLFF. CDR3 DNA sequence: TGTGCCAGCAGTGAATTGGCGGCAACTAATGAAAAACTGTTTTTT.

The chain employs TRBV6-5 and TRBJ2-5; 8 nucleotides agree with TRBD1. CDR1 MNHEY and CDR2 SVGAGI come from the germline V gene. The CDR3 length is 13 residues. V lost 6 bases and J lost 5; bases outside the gene matches: 5. In DNA form, the CDR3 reads TGTGCCAGCAGACAGACAGGGGACGAGACCCAGTACTTC. This codes for CASRQTGDETQYF.

The chain combines TRBV11-2 with TRBJ2-5; TRBD2 aligns across 15 bases. This CDR3 region has 16 residues. Trimming removed 5 bases from V and 2 bases from J; junction bases left unmatched: 3. CDR1 and CDR2 from the germline V gene are SGHAT and FQNNGV. The CDR3 spells CASSQGLAGGQETQYF. Written as DNA, the CDR3 is TGTGCCAGCAGCCAGGGACTAGCGGGGGGACAAGAGACCCAGTACTTC. The full variable domain, rest sourced from reference TRBV11-2 and TRBJ2-5, is EAGVAQSPRYKIIEKRQSVAFWCNPISGHATLYWYQQILGQGPKLLIQFQNNGVVDDSQLPKDRFSAERLKGVDSTLKIQPAKLEDSAVYLCASSQGLAGGQETQYFGPGTRLLVL.

V gene TRBV4-1 combines with J gene TRBJ1-6; 9 positions match TRBD1. V trimming: 4 bases; J trimming: 7 bases; junction bases outside the gene matches: 5. This CDR3 comprises 15 residues. CDR1 MGHRA and CDR2 YSYEKL come from the germline V gene. The CDR3 DNA reads TGCGCCAGCAGCCGGGGACAGGGAATGAATTCACCCCTCCACTTT. Protein sequence: CASSRGQGMNSPLHF.

This clone was found once. The J gene is TRBJ1-2, the V gene TRBV7-2; maybe TRBD1 (6 bases). This CDR3 region has 14 residues. Germline lookup yields CDR1 SGHTA and CDR2 FQGNSA. V was clipped by 4 bases and J by 8 bases, with 17 bases between them. In nucleotides, the CDR3 is TGTGCCAGCAGCTCATACGAAACAGGGAACGGCTACACCTTC. Its protein is CASSSYETGNGYTF.

The chain joins TRBV29-1 to TRBJ2-7; D perhaps matches TRBD1 (6 bases). V lost 2 bases and J 0 bases, leaving 14 bases between the germline ends. CDR3 length equals 15 residues. The germline V gene has CDR1 SQVTM and CDR2 ANQGSEA. The CDR3 sequence: CSVEYIRDNSYEQYF. The CDR3 nucleotides are TGCAGCGTTGAATATATACGGGACAACTCCTACGAGCAGTACTTC.